The T cell receptor (beta chain) described here comes from a study of early T cells in non-severe SARS-CoV-2 infection. As for the study in general: Alpha and beta chains were unpaired, from unsorted whole-blood bulk RNA.

Trimming stripped 7 bases from V and 4 bases from J, with 13 bases between. The germline V gene has CDR1 SQVTM and CDR2 ANQGSEA. CDR3 length: 12 residues. TCRdb re-called the 5' RACE reads with MiXCR, one entry per CDR3 protein. The profile covers 70,000 to 95,000 distinct CDR3 sequences, with about 11% appearing a single time and 4% to 5% taken by the ten largest. The rearrangement uses TRBV29-1 and TRBJ1-2; perhaps TRBD1 as D (5 bases). Sequencing input: whole blood. This clonotype was obtained from an adult who was a healthcare worker with PCR-confirmed SARS-CoV-2 infection or an uninfected control (not recorded which). CDR3 in amino acids: CSAERGIYGYTF. CDR3 in DNA: TGCAGCGCTGAGCGGGGGATCTATGGCTACACCTTC. The full variable domain, in which reference TRBV29-1 and TRBJ1-2 provide the parts outside the CDR3, is SAVISQKPSRDICQRGTSLTIQCQVDSQVTMMFWYRQQPGQSLTLIATANQGSEATYESGFVIDKFPISRPNLTFSTLTVSNMSPEDSSIYLCSAERGIYGYTFGSGTRLTVV.